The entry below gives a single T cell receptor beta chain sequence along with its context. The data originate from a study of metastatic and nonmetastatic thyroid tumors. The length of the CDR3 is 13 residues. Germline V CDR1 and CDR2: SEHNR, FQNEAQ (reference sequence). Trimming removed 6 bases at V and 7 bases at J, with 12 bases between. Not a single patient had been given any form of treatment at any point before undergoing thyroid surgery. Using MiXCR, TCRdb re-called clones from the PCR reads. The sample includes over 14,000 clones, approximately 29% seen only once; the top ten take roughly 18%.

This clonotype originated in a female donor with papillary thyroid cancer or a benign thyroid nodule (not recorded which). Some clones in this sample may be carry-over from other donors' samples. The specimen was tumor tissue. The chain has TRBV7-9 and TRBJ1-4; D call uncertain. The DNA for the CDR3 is TGTGCCAGCAGGGAATCTCGGGGTGAAAAACTGTTTTTT. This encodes CASRESRGEKLFF.